This T cell receptor (beta chain) emerged from a study of T cell responses to AZD1222 COVID-19 vaccine. Data came from immunoSEQ multiplex PCR; TCRdb stores just in-frame clones and leaves some out. Of more than 140,000 clones in the sample, 89% were seen once. As regards this clone: The antigen remains undetermined.

Germline CDR1 MDHEN, CDR2 SYDVKM. This CDR3 region has 17 residues. The germline V and J ends were trimmed by 6 bases and 3 bases, with 22 bases remaining between them. Findings and limits, study-wide: It was only after the peak T cell response that any repertoires were sampled. Mapped onto spike, vaccine-associated CD4 TCRs spanned it and were dominant at 160-218 and 743-854. Two doses of AZD1222 preceded a rise in Spike-specific TCR breadth and depth. Recipients of AZD1222 seropositive at baseline numbered only 5 or 6.

The TCR was taken from an adult in good health. The specimen was peripheral blood, collected on day 0 of AZD1222 vaccination. The chain combines TRBV28 with TRBJ2-3; D tentatively fits TRBD1 or TRBD2 (5 bases each). The CDR3 reads CASSPLWDPKLTDTQYF. The CDR3 nucleotides are TGTGCCAGCAGCCCACTGTGGGACCCTAAACTAACAGATACGCAGTATTTT.